Shown below are 11 T cell receptor beta chains from a single sample sequenced in a study of human T cells and chemical hapten exposure. MiXCR, applied by TCRdb to the RACE reads, yields one record per CDR3 protein. Among more than 75,000 distinct CDR3 sequences listed, 8.6% were seen once. The time point: healthy volunteer bleed at 6 weeks. The study extracted total RNA from unfractionated whole blood. The sequencing input was whole blood. The receptor source for this set is a male donor in good health. Some clones in this sample may be carry-over from other donors' samples.

This clonotype was seen only once. The chain is built from TRBV18 and TRBJ2-7; D is ambiguous. This CDR3 contains 14 residues. V lost 2 bases, J lost 7 bases, and 15 bases lay in between. The germline gives CDR1 KGHSH, CDR2 LQKENI. The chain's CDR3 is CASSPVTVVTEQYF. CDR3 DNA sequence: TGTGCCAGCTCACCAGTAACAGTAGTGACGGAGCAGTACTTC.

This chain uses TRBV6-6 with TRBJ1-1; the D gene is possibly TRBD1 (6 bases). The CDR3 contains 14 residues. Trimming left V 6 bases short and J 2 bases short, with 13 bases between. From germline, CDR1 is MNHNY and CDR2 SVGAGI (reference sequence). This CDR3 reads CASSLTGINTEAFF. CDR3 bases: TGTGCCAGCAGCCTCACAGGGATCAACACTGAAGCTTTCTTT.

V usage is TRBV27 and J usage is TRBJ2-3, with 15 bases fitting TRBD2. The germline CDR1 and CDR2 sequences are MNHEY and SMNVEV (reference sequence). With 5 bases clipped from V and 5 bases from J, the junction kept 2 bases outside the gene matches. CDR3 length: 15 residues. CDR3 region: CASSPGLAGGDTQYF. DNA for the CDR3: TGTGCCAGCAGTCCGGGACTAGCGGGAGGAGATACGCAGTATTTT.

This clonotype appeared a few times. The J gene is TRBJ2-2, the V gene TRBV6-1; D gene unclear. CDR3 length equals 15 residues. Trimming cost V 1 base and J 4 bases, with 10 bases left between them. CDR1 and CDR2 (germline): MNHNS, SASEGT. CDR3 amino acids: CASSEGVGFTGELFF. CDR3 DNA sequence: TGTGCCAGCAGTGAAGGGGTAGGCTTCACCGGGGAGCTGTTTTTT.

The chain is built from TRBV29-1 and TRBJ1-2; tentatively, D is TRBD1 (6 bases). Germline CDR1 is SQVTM and CDR2 is ANQGSEA. Trimming removed 3 bases from V and 7 bases from J, with 12 bases in between. The CDR3 sequence is 12 residues long. CDR3 in amino acids: CSVDTGHAGYTF. The CDR3 coding sequence is TGCAGCGTTGACACAGGGCATGCTGGCTACACCTTC. The full variable domain, in which reference TRBV29-1 and TRBJ1-2 provide the parts outside the CDR3, is SAVISQKPSRDICQRGTSLTIQCQVDSQVTMMFWYRQQPGQSLTLIATANQGSEATYESGFVIDKFPISRPNLTFSTLTVSNMSPEDSSIYLCSVDTGHAGYTFGSGTRLTVV.

This clonotype showed up just a few times. The chain joins TRBV7-9 to TRBJ2-3; D unclear. V lost 7 bases and J lost 0, with 17 bases in between. Germline-derived CDR1 and CDR2 are SEHNR and FQNEAQ (reference sequence). This CDR3 region has 16 residues. The CDR3 coding sequence is TGTGCCAGCATCACTCTGTCGGACCCTAGCACAGATACGCAGTATTTT. This encodes CASITLSDPSTDTQYF.

The V gene is TRBV10-1, the J gene TRBJ2-3; tentatively, D is TRBD1 (5 bases). The ends were cut back, 6 bases at V and 0 bases at J, with 19 bases in the middle. CDR1 is WNHNN and CDR2 is SYGVQD in the germline V gene (reference sequence). This CDR3 contains 17 residues. As DNA, the CDR3 is TGCGCCAGCAGCCAAGGGGCGGCCCTATCTAGCACAGATACGCAGTATTTT. This encodes CASSQGAALSSTDTQYF.

The table lists this clonotype with many counts. The rearrangement links TRBV2 to TRBJ1-1; a possible D gene is TRBD1 (5 bases). This CDR3 has 12 residues. Germline assignment: CDR1 SNHLY and CDR2 FYNNEI. V shed 7 bases and J shed 5 bases, with 11 bases lying between them. CDR3: CASTLGVTEAFF. The CDR3 nucleotides are TGTGCCAGCACCCTAGGGGTAACTGAAGCTTTCTTT.

This rearrangement joins TRBV5-1 to TRBJ1-4; D may be TRBD1 (5 bases). Germline assignment: CDR1 SGHRS and CDR2 YFSETQ. CDR3 size: 15 residues. The V gene lost 1 base and the J gene lost 0 bases, with 7 bases spanning the gap. This CDR3 reads CASSLRGATNEKLFF. The CDR3, as DNA: TGCGCCAGCAGCTTGAGGGGAGCAACTAATGAAAAACTGTTTTTT.

This clonotype was picked up a small number of times. As DNA, the CDR3 is TGTGCCAGCAGTTACTCGGCCCCTGAGCACAGGGAAAATACGCAGTATTTT. Encoded protein: CASSYSAPEHRENTQYF. V gene TRBV6-6 combines with J gene TRBJ2-3; possibly TRBD1 for D (6 bases). From germline, CDR1 is MNHNY and CDR2 SVGAGI (reference sequence). The CDR3 consists of 17 residues. The ends were cut back, 0 bases at V and 7 bases at J, with 20 bases in the middle.

This clonotype has a handful of counts. The rearrangement uses TRBV28 and TRBJ1-2, with 7 bases lining up with TRBD1. The CDR3 spans 15 residues. CDR1 is MDHEN, CDR2 SYDVKM, per germline. The ends lost 5 bases at V and 7 bases at J; junction bases unmatched: 13. Here the CDR3 reads CASSPSTGYDFGYTF. As DNA, the CDR3 is TGTGCCAGCAGTCCCTCGACAGGGTATGACTTTGGCTACACCTTC.